This TCR beta chain was sequenced in a study of blood T cells in healthy people across ages. Study observations and caveats: Diversity of TCR beta correlated strongly with naive T cell percentage.

As for this clonotype: What it binds is not known.

Using a J-beta primer mix together with a sample-barcoded 5' primer, a second PCR was run for about 6 to 11 cycles. Each cDNA molecule received a tag from a template-switch adaptor that had 12 random nucleotides. TCRdb reanalysed the 5' RACE reads using MiXCR and keeps one entry per CDR3 protein. The table has 600,000 to 800,000 distinct CDR3 sequences, 20% to 25% seen once. CDR1 and CDR2 (germline): KGHSH, LQKENI. This CDR3 region has 15 residues. V shed 0 bases and J shed 5 bases, with 12 bases lying between them. Isolation of PBMCs gave at least 7 million cells per sample. The sequence derives from a man between 65 and 85 years old in good health. V gene TRBV18 combines with J gene TRBJ2-3, with D perhaps matching TRBD2 (6 bases). The specimen sequenced was blood. CDR3 bases: TGTGCCAGCTCACCACCTGGACTACTTGGAGATACGCAGTATTTT. Encoded protein: CASSPPGLLGDTQYF.